Below, one TCR beta chain is given with its context. Its antigen is still unknown. The sample originates from a study of T cells in Graves' hyperthyroidism and ophthalmopathy. Notes on the study in general: Ophthalmopathy was predicted by the model a median of about six months ahead of onset.

What was amplified from RNA transcripts were TCR beta CDR3 regions. With the HTBI primer set, the TCR CDR3 went through a first round of RT-PCR. TCRdb redid the calling of the multiplex PCR reads with MiXCR, one entry per CDR3 protein. The sample has 700,000 to 950,000 distinct CDR3 sequences, 35% seen once. No progression to ophthalmopathy during 18 months of follow-up defined stable disease. Patients having uncontrolled infection, another autoimmune disease, pregnancy or lactation were not included. Out of 8.5 to 10 ml of fresh peripheral blood came the PBMCs. This TCR derives from a woman aged 35 to 49 with Graves' hyperthyroidism. Sequencing input: blood.

The CDR3 spells CASSRGQTETQYF. CDR3 coding DNA: TGTGCCAGTAGTAGGGGACAAACAGAGACCCAGTACTTC. This chain connects TRBV19 to TRBJ2-5; possibly TRBD1 for D (6 bases). V was trimmed by 4 bases and J by 4 bases, leaving 10 bases between them. This CDR3 is 13 amino acids long. Germline loops: CDR1 LNHDA, CDR2 SQIVND (reference sequence).